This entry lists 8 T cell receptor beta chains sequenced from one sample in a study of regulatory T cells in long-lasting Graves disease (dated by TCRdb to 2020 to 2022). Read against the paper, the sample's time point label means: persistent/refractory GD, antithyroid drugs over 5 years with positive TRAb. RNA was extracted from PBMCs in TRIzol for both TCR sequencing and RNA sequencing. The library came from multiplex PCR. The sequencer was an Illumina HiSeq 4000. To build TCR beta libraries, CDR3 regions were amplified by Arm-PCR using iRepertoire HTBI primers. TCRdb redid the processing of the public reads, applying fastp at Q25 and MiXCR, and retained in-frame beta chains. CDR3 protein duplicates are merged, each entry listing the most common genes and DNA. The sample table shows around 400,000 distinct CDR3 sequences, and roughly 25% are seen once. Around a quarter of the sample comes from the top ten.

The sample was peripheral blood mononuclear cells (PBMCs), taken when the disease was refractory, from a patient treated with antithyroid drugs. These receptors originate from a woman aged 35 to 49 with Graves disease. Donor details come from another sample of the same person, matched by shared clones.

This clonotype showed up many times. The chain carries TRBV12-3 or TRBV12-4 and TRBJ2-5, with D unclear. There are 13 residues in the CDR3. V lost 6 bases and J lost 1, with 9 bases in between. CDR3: CASRKALQETQYF. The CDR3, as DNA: TGTGCCAGCAGAAAGGCCCTCCAAGAGACCCAGTACTTC.

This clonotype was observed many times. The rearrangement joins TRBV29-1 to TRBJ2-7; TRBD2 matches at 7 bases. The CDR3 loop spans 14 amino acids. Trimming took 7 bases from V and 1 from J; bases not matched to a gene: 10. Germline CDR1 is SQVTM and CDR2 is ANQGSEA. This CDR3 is CSARGEATSYEQYF. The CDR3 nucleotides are TGCAGCGCCCGGGGGGAGGCGACATCCTACGAGCAGTACTTC.

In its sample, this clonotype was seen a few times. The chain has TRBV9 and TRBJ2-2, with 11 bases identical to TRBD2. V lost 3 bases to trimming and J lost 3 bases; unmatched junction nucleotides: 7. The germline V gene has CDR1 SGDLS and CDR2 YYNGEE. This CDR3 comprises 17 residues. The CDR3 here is CASSAPLAGVDTGELFF. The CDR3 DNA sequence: TGTGCCAGCAGCGCCCCACTAGCGGGAGTCGACACCGGGGAGCTGTTTTTT.

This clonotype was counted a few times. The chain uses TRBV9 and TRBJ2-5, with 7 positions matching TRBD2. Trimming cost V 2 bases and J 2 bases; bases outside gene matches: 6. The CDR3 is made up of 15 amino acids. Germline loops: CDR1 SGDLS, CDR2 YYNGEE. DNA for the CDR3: TGTGCCAGCAGCGTCGGCGGAGCGGGGCAAGAGACCCAGTACTTC. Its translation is CASSVGGAGQETQYF.

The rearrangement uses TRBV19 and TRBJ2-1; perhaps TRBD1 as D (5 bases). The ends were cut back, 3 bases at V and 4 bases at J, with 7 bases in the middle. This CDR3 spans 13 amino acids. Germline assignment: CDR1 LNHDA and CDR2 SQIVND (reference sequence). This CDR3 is CASSMTAYNEQFF. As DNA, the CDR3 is TGTGCCAGTAGTATGACAGCGTACAATGAGCAGTTCTTC.

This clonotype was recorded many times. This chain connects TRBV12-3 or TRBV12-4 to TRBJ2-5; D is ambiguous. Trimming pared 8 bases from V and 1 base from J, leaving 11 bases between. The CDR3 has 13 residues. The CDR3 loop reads CASQSSSQETQYF. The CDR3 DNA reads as TGTGCCAGCCAAAGCAGCAGCCAAGAGACCCAGTACTTC.

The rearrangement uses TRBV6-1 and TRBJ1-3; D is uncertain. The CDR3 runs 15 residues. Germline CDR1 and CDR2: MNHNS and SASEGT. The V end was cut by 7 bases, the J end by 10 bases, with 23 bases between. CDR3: CASTLPDRPQVTIYF. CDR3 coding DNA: TGTGCCAGCACCCTCCCCGACCGTCCCCAGGTGACCATATATTTT.

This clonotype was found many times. DNA for the CDR3: TGTGCCAGCAGCTTAGGCCCTACCGGGACTAGCGACACCTCAAATCCCTACGAGCAGTACTTC. This encodes CASSLGPTGTSDTSNPYEQYF. The V and J genes are TRBV11-2 and TRBJ2-7; 10 bases map to TRBD2. Germline loops: CDR1 SGHAT, CDR2 FQNNGV. The CDR3 sequence is 21 residues long. Trimming at V came to 1 base and at J to 2 bases, leaving 20 bases not matched to a gene. Drawing the rest from reference TRBV11-2 and TRBJ2-7, the complete variable domain is EAGVAQSPRYKIIEKRQSVAFWCNPISGHATLYWYQQILGQGPKLLIQFQNNGVVDDSQLPKDRFSAERLKGVDSTLKIQPAKLEDSAVYLCASSLGPTGTSDTSNPYEQYFGPGTRLTVT.